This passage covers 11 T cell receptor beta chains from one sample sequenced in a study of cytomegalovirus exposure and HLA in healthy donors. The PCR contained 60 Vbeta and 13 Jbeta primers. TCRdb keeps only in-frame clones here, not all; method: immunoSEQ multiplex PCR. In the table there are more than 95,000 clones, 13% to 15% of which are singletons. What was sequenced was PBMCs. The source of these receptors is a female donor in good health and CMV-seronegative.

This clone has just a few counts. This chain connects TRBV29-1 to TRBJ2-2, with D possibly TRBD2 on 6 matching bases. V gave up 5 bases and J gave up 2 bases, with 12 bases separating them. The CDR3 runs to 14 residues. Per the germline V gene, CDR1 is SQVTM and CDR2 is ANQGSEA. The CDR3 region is CSVRGGINTGELFF. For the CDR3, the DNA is TGCAGCGTTCGGGGCGGGATTAACACCGGGGAGCTGTTTTTT.

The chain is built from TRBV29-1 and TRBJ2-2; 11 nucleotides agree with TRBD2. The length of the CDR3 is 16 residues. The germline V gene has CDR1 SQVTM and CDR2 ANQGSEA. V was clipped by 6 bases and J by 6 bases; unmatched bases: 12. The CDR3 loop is CSVKRTGTSGPGELFF. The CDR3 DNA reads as TGCAGCGTAAAAAGAACCGGGACTAGCGGACCCGGGGAGCTGTTTTTT.

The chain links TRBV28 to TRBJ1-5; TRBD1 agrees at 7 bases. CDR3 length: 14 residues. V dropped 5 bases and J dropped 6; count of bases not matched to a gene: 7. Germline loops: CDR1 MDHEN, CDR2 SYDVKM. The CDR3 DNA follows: TGTGCCAGCAGTCCCCGGACAGGTTCTCAGCCCCAGCATTTT. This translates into CASSPRTGSQPQHF.

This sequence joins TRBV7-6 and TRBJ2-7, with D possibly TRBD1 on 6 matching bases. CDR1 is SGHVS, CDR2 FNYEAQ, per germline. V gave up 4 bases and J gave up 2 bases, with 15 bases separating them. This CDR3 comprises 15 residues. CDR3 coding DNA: TGTGCCAGCAGCTCCAAACAGGGTTTGCCCTACGAGCAGTACTTC. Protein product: CASSSKQGLPYEQYF. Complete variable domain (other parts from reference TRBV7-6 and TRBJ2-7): GAGVSQSPRYKVTKRGQDVALRCDPISGHVSLYWYRQALGQGPEFLTYFNYEAQQDKSGLPNDRFSAERPEGSISTLTIQRTEQRDSAMYRCASSSKQGLPYEQYFGPGTRLTVT.

As DNA, the CDR3 is TGTGCCAGCTCGCGGCGGGGCGACTATAATTCACCCCTCCACTTT. This sequence encodes CASSRRGDYNSPLHF. The J gene is TRBJ1-6, the V gene TRBV5-6; D is perhaps TRBD1 (5 bases). Germline assignment: CDR1 SGHDT and CDR2 YYEEEE. The V end was cut by 7 bases, the J end by 3 bases, with 14 bases between. This CDR3 comprises 15 residues.

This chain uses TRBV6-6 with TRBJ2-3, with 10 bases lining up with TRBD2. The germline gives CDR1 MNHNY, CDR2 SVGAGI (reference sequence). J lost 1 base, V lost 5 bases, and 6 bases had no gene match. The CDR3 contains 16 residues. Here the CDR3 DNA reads TGTGCCAGCAGTCCTTTAGCGGGGGGACGCACAGATACGCAGTATTTT. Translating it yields CASSPLAGGRTDTQYF.

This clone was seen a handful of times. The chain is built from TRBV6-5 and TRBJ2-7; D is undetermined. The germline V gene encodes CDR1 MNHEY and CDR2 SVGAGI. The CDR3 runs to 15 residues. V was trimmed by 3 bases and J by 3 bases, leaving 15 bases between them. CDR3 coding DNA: TGTGCCAGCAGTTATAGGCATCGGAGCCACTACGAGCAGTACTTC. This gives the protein CASSYRHRSHYEQYF.

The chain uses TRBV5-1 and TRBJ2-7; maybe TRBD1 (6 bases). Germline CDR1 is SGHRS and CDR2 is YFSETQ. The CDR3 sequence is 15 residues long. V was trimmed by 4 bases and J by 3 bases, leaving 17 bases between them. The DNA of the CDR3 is TGCGCCAGCAGCCCGCTGGTGGGACACCACTACGAGCAGTACTTC. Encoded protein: CASSPLVGHHYEQYF.

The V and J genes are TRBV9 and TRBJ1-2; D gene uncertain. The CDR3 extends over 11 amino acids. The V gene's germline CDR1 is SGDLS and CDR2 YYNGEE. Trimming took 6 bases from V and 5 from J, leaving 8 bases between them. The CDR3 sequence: CASNRLYGYTF. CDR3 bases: TGTGCCAGCAACCGACTGTATGGCTACACCTTC.

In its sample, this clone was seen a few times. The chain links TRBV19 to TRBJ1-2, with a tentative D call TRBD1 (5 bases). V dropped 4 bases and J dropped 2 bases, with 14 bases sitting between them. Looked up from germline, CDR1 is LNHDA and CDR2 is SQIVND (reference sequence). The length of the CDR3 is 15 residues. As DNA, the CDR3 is TGTGCCAGTAGTACTAAGACAGATACCAACTATGGCTACACCTTC. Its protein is CASSTKTDTNYGYTF.

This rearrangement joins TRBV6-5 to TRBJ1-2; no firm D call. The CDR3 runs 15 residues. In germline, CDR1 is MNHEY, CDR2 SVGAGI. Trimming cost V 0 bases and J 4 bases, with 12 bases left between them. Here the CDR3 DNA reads TGTGCCAGCAGTTACTCGGGCGGGTCGGTCTATGGCTACACCTTC. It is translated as CASSYSGGSVYGYTF.